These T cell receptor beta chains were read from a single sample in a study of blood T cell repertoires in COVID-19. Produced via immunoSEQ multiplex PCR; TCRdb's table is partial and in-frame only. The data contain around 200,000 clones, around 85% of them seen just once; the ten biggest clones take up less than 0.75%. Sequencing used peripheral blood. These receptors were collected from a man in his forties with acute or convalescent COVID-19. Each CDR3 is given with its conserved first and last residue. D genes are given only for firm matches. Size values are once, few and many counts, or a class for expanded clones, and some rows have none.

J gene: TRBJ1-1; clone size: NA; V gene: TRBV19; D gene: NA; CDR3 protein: CASTPPGVGAFF; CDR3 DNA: TGTGCCAGTACCCCACCAGGGGTGGGAGCTTTCTTT
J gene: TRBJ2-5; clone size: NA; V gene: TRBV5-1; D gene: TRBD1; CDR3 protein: CASSYQGGGETQYF; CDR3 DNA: TGCGCCAGCAGCTATCAAGGGGGCGGAGAGACCCAGTACTTC
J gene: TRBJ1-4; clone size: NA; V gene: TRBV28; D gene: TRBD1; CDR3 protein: CASSPGQVRAEKLFF; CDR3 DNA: TGTGCCAGCAGTCCAGGACAGGTGAGGGCTGAAAAACTGTTTTTT
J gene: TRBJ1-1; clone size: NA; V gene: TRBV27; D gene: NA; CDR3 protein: CASSFRPWDTPNTEAFF; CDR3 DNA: TGTGCCAGCAGTTTTAGGCCGTGGGACACCCCGAACACTGAAGCTTTCTTT
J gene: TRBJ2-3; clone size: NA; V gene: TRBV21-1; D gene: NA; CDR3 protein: CASKRSQWGRERFTDTQYF; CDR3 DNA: TGTGCCAGTAAAAGAAGCCAATGGGGGCGGGAGAGATTCACAGATACGCAGTATTTT
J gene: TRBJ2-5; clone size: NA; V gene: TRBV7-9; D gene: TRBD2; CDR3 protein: CASSYTSGGSQETQYF; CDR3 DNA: TGTGCCAGCAGCTATACTAGCGGGGGGTCCCAAGAGACCCAGTACTTC
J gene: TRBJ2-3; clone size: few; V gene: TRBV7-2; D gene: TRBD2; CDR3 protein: CASSLRTSGWRTDTQYF; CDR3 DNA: TGTGCCAGCAGTTTAAGGACTAGCGGGTGGCGCACAGATACGCAGTATTTT
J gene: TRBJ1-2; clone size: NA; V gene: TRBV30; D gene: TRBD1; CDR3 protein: CASPTGTGYGYTF; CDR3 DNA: TGTGCCTCCCCGACAGGGACCGGCTATGGCTACACCTTC
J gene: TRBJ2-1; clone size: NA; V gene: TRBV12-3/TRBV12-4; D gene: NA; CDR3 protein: CASRSYNEQFF; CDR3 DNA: TGTGCCAGCAGATCTTACAATGAGCAGTTCTTC
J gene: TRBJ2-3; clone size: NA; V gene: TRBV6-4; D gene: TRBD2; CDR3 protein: CASRFREGTTQYF; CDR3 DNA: TGTGCCAGCAGATTTCGGGAGGGCACTACGCAGTATTTT
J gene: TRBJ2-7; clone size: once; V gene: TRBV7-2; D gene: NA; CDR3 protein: CASSSHMGGYEQYF; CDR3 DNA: TGTGCCAGCAGCTCCCATATGGGGGGCTACGAGCAGTACTTC
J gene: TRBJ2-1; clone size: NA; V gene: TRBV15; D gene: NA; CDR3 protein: CATSSPSGRLLIF; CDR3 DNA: TGTGCCACCAGCAGTCCCTCGGGGAGACTTTTAATCTTC
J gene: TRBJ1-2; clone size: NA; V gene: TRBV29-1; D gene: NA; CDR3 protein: CSPAEPGYGYTF; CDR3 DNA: TGCAGCCCCGCGGAACCTGGCTATGGCTACACCTTC
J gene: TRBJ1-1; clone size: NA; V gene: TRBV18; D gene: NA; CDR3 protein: CASSLWTDVNTEAFF; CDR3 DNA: TGTGCCAGCTCACTTTGGACTGACGTGAACACTGAAGCTTTCTTT
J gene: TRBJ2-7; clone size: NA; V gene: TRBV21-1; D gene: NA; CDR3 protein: CAREDRVKPGPPEQYF; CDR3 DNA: TGTGCCAGAGAAGACAGGGTAAAGCCAGGCCCGCCGGAGCAGTACTTC
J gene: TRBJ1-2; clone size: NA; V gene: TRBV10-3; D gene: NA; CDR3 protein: CAISESTWGGYGYTF; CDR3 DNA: TGTGCCATCAGTGAGTCGACGTGGGGGGGCTATGGCTACACCTTC
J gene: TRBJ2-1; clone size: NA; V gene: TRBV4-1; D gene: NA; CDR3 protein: CASSLLVGGNEQFF; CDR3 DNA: TGCGCCAGCAGCCTCCTAGTCGGGGGCAATGAGCAGTTCTTC
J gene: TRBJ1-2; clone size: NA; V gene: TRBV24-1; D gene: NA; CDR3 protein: CATSDRDSMGYTF; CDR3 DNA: TGTGCCACCAGTGACAGGGACTCTATGGGCTACACCTTC
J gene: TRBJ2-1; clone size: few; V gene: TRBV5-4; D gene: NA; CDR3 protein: CASSRDLYNEQFF; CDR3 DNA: TGTGCCAGCAGCCGGGACTTATACAATGAGCAGTTCTTC
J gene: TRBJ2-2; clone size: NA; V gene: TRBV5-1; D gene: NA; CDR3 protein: CASSLPGSYTGELFF; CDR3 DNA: TGCGCCAGCAGCCTTCCCGGGTCCTACACCGGGGAGCTGTTTTTT
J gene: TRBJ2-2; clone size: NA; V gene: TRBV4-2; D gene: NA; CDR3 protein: CASSHGTNTGELFF; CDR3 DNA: TGTGCCAGCAGCCACGGGACAAACACCGGGGAGCTGTTTTTT
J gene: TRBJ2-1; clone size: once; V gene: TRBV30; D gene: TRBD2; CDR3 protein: CAWSGVAGDWDEQFF; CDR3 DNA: TGTGCCTGGAGTGGGGTAGCGGGGGATTGGGATGAGCAGTTCTTC
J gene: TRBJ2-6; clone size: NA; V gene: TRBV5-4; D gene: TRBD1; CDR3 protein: CASSTDRGLGGANVLTF; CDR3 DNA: TGTGCCAGCAGCACGGACAGGGGGCTAGGTGGGGCCAACGTCCTGACTTTC
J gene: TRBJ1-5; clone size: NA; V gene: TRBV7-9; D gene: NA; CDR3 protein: CASSLVSDSNQPQHF; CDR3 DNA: TGTGCCAGCAGCTTAGTCAGTGATAGCAATCAGCCCCAGCATTTT
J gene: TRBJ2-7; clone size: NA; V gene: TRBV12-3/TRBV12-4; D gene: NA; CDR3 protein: CASSFGDSYEQYF; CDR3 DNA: TGTGCCAGCAGTTTCGGGGATTCCTACGAGCAGTACTTC
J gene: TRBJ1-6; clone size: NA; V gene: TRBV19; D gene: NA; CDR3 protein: CASSIVLQSSYNSPLHF; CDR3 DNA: TGTGCCAGTAGTATCGTATTACAGAGCTCCTATAATTCACCCCTCCACTTT